These 32 T cell receptor beta chains came from one sample sequenced in a study of blood T cell repertoires in COVID-19. Assay used: immunoSEQ multiplex PCR; TCRdb lists only in-frame clones, some missing. The sample lists approximately 200,000 clones; 75% to 85% were seen once. The specimen sequenced was PBMCs or T cells enriched from blood (not recorded which). The receptors shown here come from a woman aged 40 to 49 with acute COVID-19.

This clone was detected only once. The rearrangement joins TRBV10-1 to TRBJ2-1; 8 nucleotides match TRBD1. CDR3 length: 15 amino acids. With 9 bases clipped from V and 1 base from J, the junction kept 8 bases outside the gene matches. The germline CDR1 and CDR2 sequences are WNHNN and SYGVQD (reference sequence). CDR3 loop: CARGQDNGSYNEQFF. In nucleotides, the CDR3 is TGCGCCAGGGGACAGGATAATGGGTCCTACAATGAGCAGTTCTTC.

The chain couples TRBV24-1 to TRBJ2-3; 7 bases fit TRBD1. Germline CDR1 and CDR2: KGHDR and SFDVKD. The CDR3 totals 13 residues. J was trimmed by 0 bases and V by 8 bases; bases with no gene match: 1. This chain's CDR3 is CATTGQSTDTQYF. The DNA for the CDR3 is TGTGCCACCACGGGACAGAGCACAGATACGCAGTATTTT.

Concerning this clone itself: Its ends do not fully match the called genes, so a read error is possible. The CDR3 DNA is TGTGCTAGTGGTTTGGTACTAGGCAAAGGAGGAGGCACTAAAGCTTTCTTT. Amino acids: CASGLVLGKGGGTKAFF. The chain couples TRBV12-5 to TRBJ1-1; the D is unclear. Germline V gene sequence: CDR1 LGHNT, CDR2 FRNRAP. This CDR3 contains 17 residues.

The chain recombines TRBV29-1 with TRBJ1-2; TRBD1 might be the D (5 bases). The V gene lost 3 bases and the J gene lost 8 bases, with 13 bases spanning the gap. Germline assignment: CDR1 SQVTM and CDR2 ANQGSEA. The CDR3 loop spans 12 amino acids. The CDR3 here is CSVDKTEWGYTF. DNA for the CDR3: TGCAGCGTTGATAAGACAGAATGGGGCTACACCTTC.

The chain uses TRBV18 and TRBJ1-4, with 10 positions matching TRBD1. CDR3 size: 14 residues. Trimming at V came to 3 bases and at J to 8 bases, leaving 3 bases not matched to a gene. CDR1 is KGHSH, CDR2 LQKENI, per germline. The CDR3 DNA reads as TGTGCCAGCTCACCCTGGGACAGGGGAGAAAAACTGTTTTTT. Protein: CASSPWDRGEKLFF.

V and J are TRBV5-1 and TRBJ2-3, with TRBD2 matching over 10 bases. The CDR3 runs to 16 residues. With V trimmed by 4 bases and J by 1 base, 6 bases remained unmatched. Germline CDR1 and CDR2: SGHRS and YFSETQ. The CDR3 sequence is CASSEAGGPRTDTQYF. CDR3 nucleotide sequence: TGCGCCAGCAGCGAAGCGGGGGGGCCCCGCACAGATACGCAGTATTTT. The full variable domain, in which reference TRBV5-1 and TRBJ2-3 provide the parts outside the CDR3, is KAGVTQTPRYLIKTRGQQVTLSCSPISGHRSVSWYQQTPGQGLQFLFEYFSETQRNKGNFPGRFSGRQFSNSRSEMNVSTLELGDSALYLCASSEAGGPRTDTQYFGPGTRLTVL.

V is TRBV27 and J is TRBJ2-5; D not certain. The CDR3 is made up of 11 amino acids. V shed 4 bases and J shed 2 bases, with 2 bases lying between them. The V gene's germline CDR1 is MNHEY and CDR2 SMNVEV (reference sequence). CDR3 DNA sequence: TGTGCCAGCAGTTCTCAAGAGACCCAGTACTTC. It yields the protein CASSSQETQYF.

V usage is TRBV7-2 and J usage is TRBJ2-1, with TRBD2 identical over 7 bases. Germline V gene data show CDR1 as SGHTA and CDR2 as FQGNSA. Unmatched junction bases numbered 13, after V lost 2 bases and J lost 9 bases. The CDR3 extends over 16 amino acids. CDR3 loop: CASSLFAGDGSGEQFF. The CDR3 nucleotides are TGTGCCAGCAGCTTATTCGCGGGGGACGGTAGTGGTGAGCAGTTCTTC.

The V call is TRBV10-3, the J call TRBJ1-1; 7 nucleotides align to TRBD1. This CDR3 is built from 14 residues. Per germline, CDR1 ENHRY and CDR2 SYGVKD. Unmatched junction bases numbered 3, after V lost 0 bases and J lost 5 bases. The CDR3 nucleotides read TGTGCCATCAGTGAGTCCAGGGGGAGGACTGAAGCTTTCTTT. Its protein is CAISESRGRTEAFF.

The genes are TRBV4-2 and TRBJ2-7; D may be TRBD1 (6 bases). Per germline, CDR1 LGHNA and CDR2 YNFKEQ. The CDR3 loop spans 14 amino acids. The V end was cut by 1 base, the J end by 0 bases, with 7 bases between. The CDR3 nucleotides are TGTGCCAGCAGCCAAGGGGACATCTCCTACGAGCAGTACTTC. Translated: CASSQGDISYEQYF.

The gene calls are TRBV19 and TRBJ2-1; D possibly corresponds to TRBD1 (5 bases). The V gene lost 7 bases and the J gene lost 2 bases, with 15 bases spanning the gap. The CDR3 is 15 residues long. CDR1 is LNHDA and CDR2 is SQIVND in the germline V gene (reference sequence). In nucleotides, the CDR3 is TGTGCCAGTACCGCAGGGTTGGTGACCTACAATGAGCAGTTCTTC. Translating it yields CASTAGLVTYNEQFF.

This clone showed up just once. The junction does not match germline at one end; this may be a read error. The J gene is TRBJ2-5, the V gene TRBV7-8; D might be TRBD2 (5 bases). Germline lookup yields CDR1 SGHVS and CDR2 FQNEAQ. This CDR3 region has 14 residues. CDR3 amino acids: CASSLALYQETQYF. The CDR3 region has the DNA TGTGCCAGCAGCCTAGCCTTGTACCAAGAGACCCAGTACTTC.

This sequence joins TRBV4-2 and TRBJ1-4, with no clear D. Trimming pared 1 base from V and 0 bases from J, leaving 9 bases between. The germline gives CDR1 LGHNA, CDR2 YNFKEQ. The CDR3 length is 16 residues. CDR3 region: CASSQVGGATNEKLFF. The CDR3 DNA reads TGTGCCAGCAGCCAAGTTGGAGGAGCAACTAATGAAAAACTGTTTTTT.

This clone was counted once. The V and J genes are TRBV12-3 or TRBV12-4 and TRBJ2-7; D might be TRBD1 (6 bases). The V end was cut by 6 bases, the J end by 7 bases, with 10 bases between. The CDR3 is made up of 11 amino acids. The DNA for the CDR3 is TGTGCCAGCAGCCAAGGACAGGAGCAGTACTTC. Its protein product is CASSQGQEQYF.

V gene TRBV28 combines with J gene TRBJ1-2; the D gene is possibly TRBD1 (5 bases). The germline gives CDR1 MDHEN, CDR2 SYDVKM. The CDR3 runs 15 residues. Between the trimmed V and J ends, which lost 6 bases and 1 base, there was a span of 15 bases. CDR3 bases: TGTGCCAGCAGATTAATAGGGAGGGGTAACTATGGCTACACCTTC. Amino acid sequence: CASRLIGRGNYGYTF.

About this clone itself: The same CDR3 arises from other DNA sequences in this sample as well. The chain combines TRBV9 with TRBJ2-7; 12 nucleotides line up with TRBD1. The CDR3 runs 15 residues. Trimming removed 2 bases from V and 2 bases from J; junction bases left unmatched: 2. Per the germline V gene, CDR1 is SGDLS and CDR2 is YYNGEE. The CDR3 coding sequence is TGTGCCAGCAGCGTCGGGGACAGGGGGCCCTACGAGCAGTACTTC. This gives the protein CASSVGDRGPYEQYF. The full variable domain, completed using reference TRBV9 and TRBJ2-7, is DSGVTQTPKHLITATGQRVTLRCSPRSGDLSVYWYQQSLDQGLQFLIQYYNGEERAKGNILERFSAQQFPDLHSELNLSSLELGDSALYFCASSVGDRGPYEQYFGPGTRLTVT.

This rearrangement joins TRBV6-2 or TRBV6-3 to TRBJ1-6; TRBD1 matches at 7 bases. V dropped 5 bases and J dropped 7; count of bases not matched to a gene: 8. Germline values: CDR1 MNHEY, CDR2 SVGEGT. CDR3 length equals 15 residues. The CDR3 loop is CASSTNLGQNSPLHF. In nucleotides, the CDR3 is TGTGCCAGCAGTACTAACTTGGGACAGAATTCACCCCTCCACTTT.

The V call is TRBV28, the J call TRBJ1-2, with 7 bases that match TRBD1. This CDR3 region has 13 residues. Trimming cost V 2 bases and J 9 bases; bases outside gene matches: 6. In germline, CDR1 is MDHEN, CDR2 SYDVKM. The CDR3 here is CASSLGGGRSYTF. The CDR3 DNA is TGTGCCAGCAGTTTAGGAGGGGGCCGGAGCTACACCTTC.

The CDR3 nucleotides read TGTGCCAGCAGCCCTACAATGGGGACAGTTAACGGTGAAGCTTTCTTT. This encodes CASSPTMGTVNGEAFF. The chain recombines TRBV28 with TRBJ1-1; 7 positions agree with TRBD1. V was pared by 6 bases and J by 7 bases, with 17 bases of the junction left unmatched. Germline CDR1 reads MDHEN; CDR2 reads SYDVKM. The CDR3 has 16 residues.

The chain joins TRBV28 to TRBJ1-1; D possibly corresponds to TRBD1 (5 bases). Looked up from germline, CDR1 is MDHEN and CDR2 is SYDVKM. The ends were cut back, 6 bases at V and 2 bases at J, with 13 bases in the middle. CDR3 length equals 14 residues. The chain's CDR3 is CASRPRDFNTEAFF. Written as DNA, the CDR3 is TGTGCCAGCAGGCCCCGGGACTTCAACACTGAAGCTTTCTTT.

In its sample, this clone was seen a few times. The chain combines TRBV24-1 with TRBJ2-5, with D possibly TRBD2 on 6 matching bases. The CDR3 contains 11 residues. V lost 9 bases and J 2 bases, leaving 6 bases between the germline ends. Germline V lookup: CDR1 KGHDR, CDR2 SFDVKD. CDR3 region: CATGRQETQYF. The CDR3 DNA follows: TGTGCCACCGGGAGGCAAGAGACCCAGTACTTC.

Comment on this clone: This sample includes further DNA sequences coding for the same CDR3. The chain employs TRBV6-5 and TRBJ1-1; 7 bases fit TRBD1. The CDR3 has 11 amino acids. Germline-derived CDR1 and CDR2 are MNHEY and SVGAGI. After removal of 9 bases from V and 5 bases from J, the junction contained 3 bases not matched to a gene. CDR3 DNA: TGTGCCAGTCGACAGGGAACTGAAGCTTTCTTT. Its protein is CASRQGTEAFF.

The rearrangement joins TRBV6-5 to TRBJ2-3; D possibly corresponds to TRBD2 (6 bases). Trimming took off 0 bases at V and 6 bases at J, with 10 bases between the two ends. The CDR3 spans 14 residues. The germline V gene encodes CDR1 MNHEY and CDR2 SVGAGI. This CDR3 is CASSYSSGADTQYF. In nucleotides, the CDR3 is TGTGCCAGCAGTTACTCTTCGGGAGCCGATACGCAGTATTTT.

This chain uses TRBV7-9 with TRBJ2-5, with TRBD2 matching over 13 bases. Germline-derived CDR1 and CDR2 are SEHNR and FQNEAQ (reference sequence). This CDR3 comprises 16 residues. V lost 5 bases, J lost 1 base, and 4 bases stayed unmatched. The CDR3 here is CASSPLAGGGQETQYF. Written as DNA, the CDR3 is TGTGCCAGCAGCCCACTAGCGGGAGGGGGCCAAGAGACCCAGTACTTC.

The chain joins TRBV2 to TRBJ2-1; the D gene is possibly TRBD1 (6 bases). CDR1 is SNHLY, CDR2 FYNNEI, per germline. V shed 4 bases and J shed 4 bases, with 8 bases lying between them. This CDR3 has 13 amino acids. DNA of the CDR3: TGTGCCAGCAGTGTACAGGGATACAATGAGCAGTTCTTC. Its protein product is CASSVQGYNEQFF.

This clone was observed a single time. This chain uses TRBV29-1 with TRBJ1-2, with 7 bases lining up with TRBD1. V dropped 7 bases and J dropped 2; count of bases not matched to a gene: 4. The germline V gene has CDR1 SQVTM and CDR2 ANQGSEA. The CDR3 extends over 12 amino acids. In nucleotides, the CDR3 is TGCAGCGGGGGGGACAGAAACTATGGCTACACCTTC. Protein: CSGGDRNYGYTF.

This clone was counted only a few times. This sequence joins TRBV27 and TRBJ1-5; a possible D gene is TRBD1 (6 bases). CDR1 and CDR2 from the germline V gene are MNHEY and SMNVEV (reference sequence). Trimming took 3 bases from V and 6 from J, leaving 12 bases between them. The CDR3 totals 14 residues. CDR3 in DNA: TGTGCCAGCAGTTTTCACAGGGAGTCTCAGCCCCAGCATTTT. Its translation is CASSFHRESQPQHF.

The rearrangement uses TRBV7-9 and TRBJ2-3, with 12 bases matching TRBD2. Trimming at V came to 3 bases and at J to 4 bases, leaving 2 bases not matched to a gene. Germline V lookup: CDR1 SEHNR, CDR2 FQNEAQ (reference sequence). The CDR3 extends over 15 amino acids. The CDR3 region is CASSLTSGRADTQYF. The DNA of the CDR3 is TGTGCCAGCAGCTTGACTAGCGGGAGAGCAGATACGCAGTATTTT.

The V call is TRBV9, the J call TRBJ1-6, with 9 bases that match TRBD1. This CDR3 is built from 14 residues. V lost 0 bases and J lost 8; bases outside the gene matches: 0. CDR1 and CDR2 (germline): SGDLS, YYNGEE. This CDR3 reads CASSVGQGDSPLHF. The CDR3 DNA sequence: TGTGCCAGCAGCGTAGGACAGGGGGATTCACCCCTCCACTTT.

For the CDR3, the DNA is TGTGCCAGTAGTATACGGACAGGGGGAGAAGAAAAACTGTTTTTT. This codes for CASSIRTGGEEKLFF. The rearrangement joins TRBV19 to TRBJ1-4; 10 bases are shared with TRBD1. Germline loops: CDR1 LNHDA, CDR2 SQIVND (reference sequence). Trimming cost V 2 bases and J 8 bases; bases outside gene matches: 5. The CDR3 covers 15 residues.

The genes are TRBV2 and TRBJ2-3; D might be TRBD1 (7 bases). Deletions cut 0 bases from V and 4 bases from J, with 14 bases between. The CDR3 has 16 amino acids. The germline V gene encodes CDR1 SNHLY and CDR2 FYNNEI. CDR3 sequence: CASSEARQGGPDTQYF. In nucleotides, the CDR3 is TGTGCCAGCAGTGAAGCACGACAGGGAGGCCCAGATACGCAGTATTTT.

The chain has TRBV7-8 and TRBJ1-4; TRBD1 matches 7 bases. Germline assignment: CDR1 SGHVS and CDR2 FQNEAQ. The CDR3 totals 15 residues. V trimming: 1 base; J trimming: 8 bases; junction bases outside the gene matches: 7. The CDR3 region is CASSLGGRGREKLFF. The CDR3 region has the DNA TGTGCCAGCAGCTTAGGTGGCAGGGGGAGAGAAAAACTGTTTTTT.